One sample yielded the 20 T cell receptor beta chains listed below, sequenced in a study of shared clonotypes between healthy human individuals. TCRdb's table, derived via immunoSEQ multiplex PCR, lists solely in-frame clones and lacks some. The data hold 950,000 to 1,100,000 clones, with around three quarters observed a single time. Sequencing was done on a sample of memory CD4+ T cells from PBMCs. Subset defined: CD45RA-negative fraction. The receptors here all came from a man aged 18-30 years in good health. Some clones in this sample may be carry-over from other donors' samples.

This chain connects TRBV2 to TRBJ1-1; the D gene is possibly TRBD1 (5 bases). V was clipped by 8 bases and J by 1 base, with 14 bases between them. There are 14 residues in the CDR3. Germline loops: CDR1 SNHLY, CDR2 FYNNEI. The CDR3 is CASSRGTENTEAFF. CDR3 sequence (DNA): TGTGCCAGCTCAAGAGGGACGGAGAACACTGAAGCTTTCTTT. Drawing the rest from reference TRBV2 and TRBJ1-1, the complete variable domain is EPEVTQTPSHQVTQMGQEVILRCVPISNHLYFYWYRQILGQKVEFLVSFYNNEISEKSEIFDDQFSVERPDGSNFTLKIRSTKLEDSAMYFCASSRGTENTEAFFGQGTRLTVV.

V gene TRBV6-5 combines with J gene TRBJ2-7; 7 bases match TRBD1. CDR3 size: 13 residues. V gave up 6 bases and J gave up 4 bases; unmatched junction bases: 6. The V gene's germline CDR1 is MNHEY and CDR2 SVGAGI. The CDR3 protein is CASSRRDRYEQYF. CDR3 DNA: TGTGCCAGCAGCAGACGGGACAGATACGAGCAGTACTTC.

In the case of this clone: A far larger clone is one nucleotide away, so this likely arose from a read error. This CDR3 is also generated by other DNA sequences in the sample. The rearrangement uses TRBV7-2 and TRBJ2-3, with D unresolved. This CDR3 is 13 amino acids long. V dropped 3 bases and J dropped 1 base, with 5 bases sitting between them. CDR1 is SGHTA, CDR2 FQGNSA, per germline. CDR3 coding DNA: TGTGCCAGCAGCTTGCAGGGCACAGATACGCAGTATTTT. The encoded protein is CASSLQGTDTQYF.

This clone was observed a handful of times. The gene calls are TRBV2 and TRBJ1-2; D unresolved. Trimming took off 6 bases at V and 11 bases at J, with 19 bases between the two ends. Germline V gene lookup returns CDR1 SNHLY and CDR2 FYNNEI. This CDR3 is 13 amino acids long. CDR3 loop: CASRGLKLMRYTF. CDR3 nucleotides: TGTGCCAGCAGAGGACTGAAACTTATGAGGTACACCTTC.

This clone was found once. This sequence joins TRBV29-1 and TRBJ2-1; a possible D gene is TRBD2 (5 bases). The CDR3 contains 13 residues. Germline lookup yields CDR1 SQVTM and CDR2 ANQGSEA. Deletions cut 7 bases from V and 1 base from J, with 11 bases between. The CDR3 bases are TGCAGCGGGACTCGCGGGTCCTACAATGAGCAGTTCTTC. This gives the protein CSGTRGSYNEQFF.

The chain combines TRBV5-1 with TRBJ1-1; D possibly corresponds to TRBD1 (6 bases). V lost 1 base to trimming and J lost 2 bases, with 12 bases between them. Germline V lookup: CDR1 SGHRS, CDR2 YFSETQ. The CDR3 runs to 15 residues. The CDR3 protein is CASSLLDSYNTEAFF. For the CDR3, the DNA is TGCGCCAGCAGCTTGTTGGACAGTTATAACACTGAAGCTTTCTTT.

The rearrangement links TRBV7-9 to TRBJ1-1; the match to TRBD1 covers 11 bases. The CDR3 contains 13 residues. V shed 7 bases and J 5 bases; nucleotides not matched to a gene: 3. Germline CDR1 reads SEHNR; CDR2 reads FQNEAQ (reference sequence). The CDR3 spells CASMGQGGTEAFF. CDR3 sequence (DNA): TGTGCCAGCATGGGACAGGGGGGGACTGAAGCTTTCTTT.

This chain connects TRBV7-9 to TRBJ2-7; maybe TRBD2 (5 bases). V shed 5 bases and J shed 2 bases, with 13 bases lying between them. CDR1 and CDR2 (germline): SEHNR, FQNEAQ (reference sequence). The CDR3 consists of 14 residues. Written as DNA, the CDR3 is TGTGCCAGCAGCCCCAGCGGACTCACCTACGAGCAGTACTTC. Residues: CASSPSGLTYEQYF.

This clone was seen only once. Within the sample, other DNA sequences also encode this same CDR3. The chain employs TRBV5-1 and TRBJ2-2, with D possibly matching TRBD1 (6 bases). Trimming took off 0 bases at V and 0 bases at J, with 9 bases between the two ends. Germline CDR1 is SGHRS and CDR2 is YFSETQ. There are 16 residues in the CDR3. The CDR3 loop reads CASSLVWTANTGELFF. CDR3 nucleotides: TGCGCCAGCAGCTTGGTCTGGACAGCGAACACCGGGGAGCTGTTTTTT.

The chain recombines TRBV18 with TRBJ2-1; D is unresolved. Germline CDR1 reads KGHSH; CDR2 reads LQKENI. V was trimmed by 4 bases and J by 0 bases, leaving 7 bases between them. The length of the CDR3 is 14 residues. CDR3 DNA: TGTGCCAGCTCACGAGGACCCTCCTACAATGAGCAGTTCTTC. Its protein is CASSRGPSYNEQFF.

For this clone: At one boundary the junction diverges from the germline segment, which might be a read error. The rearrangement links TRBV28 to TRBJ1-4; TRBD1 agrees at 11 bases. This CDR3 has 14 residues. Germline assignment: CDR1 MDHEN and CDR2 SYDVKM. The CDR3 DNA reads TGTGCCAGCCATGGACAGGGGGCGCGCGAAAAGCTGTTTTTT. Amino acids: CASHGQGAREKLFF.

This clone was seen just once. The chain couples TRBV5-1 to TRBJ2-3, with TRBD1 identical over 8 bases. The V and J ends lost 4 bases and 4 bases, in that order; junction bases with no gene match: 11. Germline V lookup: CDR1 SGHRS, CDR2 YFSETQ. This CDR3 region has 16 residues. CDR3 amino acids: CASSLTTGAWADTQYF. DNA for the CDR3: TGCGCCAGCAGCCTAACGACAGGGGCTTGGGCAGATACGCAGTATTTT.

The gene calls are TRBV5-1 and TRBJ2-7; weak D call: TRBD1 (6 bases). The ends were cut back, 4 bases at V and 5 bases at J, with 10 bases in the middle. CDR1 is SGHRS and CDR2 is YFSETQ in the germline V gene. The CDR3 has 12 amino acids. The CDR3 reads CASSTDRHEQYF. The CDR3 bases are TGCGCCAGCAGCACAGACAGGCACGAGCAGTACTTC.

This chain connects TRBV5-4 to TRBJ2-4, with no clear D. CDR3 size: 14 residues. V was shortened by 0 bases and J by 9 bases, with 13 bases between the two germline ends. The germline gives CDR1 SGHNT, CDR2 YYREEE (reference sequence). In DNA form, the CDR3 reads TGTGCCAGCAGCTTGGGGCAGCGAAACGGCATTCAGTACTTC. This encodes CASSLGQRNGIQYF.

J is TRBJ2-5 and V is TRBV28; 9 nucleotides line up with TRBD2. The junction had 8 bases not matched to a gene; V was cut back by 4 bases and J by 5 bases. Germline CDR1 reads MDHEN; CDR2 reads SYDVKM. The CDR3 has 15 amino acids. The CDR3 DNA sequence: TGTGCCAGCAGTTCCCCTAGCGGGATCGGCGAGACCCAGTACTTC. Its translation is CASSSPSGIGETQYF.

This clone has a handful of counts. The CDR3 bases are TGTGCCAGCAGCTTAGCATCCGCTTATAGCAATCAGCCCCAGCATTTT. It encodes CASSLASAYSNQPQHF. This chain links TRBV7-2 with TRBJ1-5; D gene uncertain. From germline, CDR1 is SGHTA and CDR2 FQGNSA. The CDR3 consists of 16 residues. The V gene lost 0 bases and the J gene lost 0 bases, with 9 bases spanning the gap.

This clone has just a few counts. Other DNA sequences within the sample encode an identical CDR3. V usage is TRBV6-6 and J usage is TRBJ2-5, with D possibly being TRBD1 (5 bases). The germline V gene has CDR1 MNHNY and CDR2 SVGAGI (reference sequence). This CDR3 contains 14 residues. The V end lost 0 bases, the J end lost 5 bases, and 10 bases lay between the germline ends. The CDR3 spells CASSYSTAEETQYF. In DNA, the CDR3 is TGTGCCAGCAGTTACTCGACAGCAGAGGAGACCCAGTACTTC.

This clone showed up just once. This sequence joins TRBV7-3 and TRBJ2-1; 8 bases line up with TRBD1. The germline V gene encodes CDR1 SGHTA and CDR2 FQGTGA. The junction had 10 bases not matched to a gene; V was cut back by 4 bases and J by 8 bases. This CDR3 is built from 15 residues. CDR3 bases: TGTGCCAGCAGCTCTTCCCCGGACAGGGCCCATGAGCAGTTCTTC. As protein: CASSSSPDRAHEQFF.

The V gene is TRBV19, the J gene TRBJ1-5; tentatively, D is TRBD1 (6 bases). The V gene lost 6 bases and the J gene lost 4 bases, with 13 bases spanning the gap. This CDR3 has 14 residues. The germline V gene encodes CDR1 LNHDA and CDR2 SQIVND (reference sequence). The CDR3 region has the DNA TGTGCCAGTAGGAGCGATCAGGGGAATCAGCCCCAGCATTTT. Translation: CASRSDQGNQPQHF.

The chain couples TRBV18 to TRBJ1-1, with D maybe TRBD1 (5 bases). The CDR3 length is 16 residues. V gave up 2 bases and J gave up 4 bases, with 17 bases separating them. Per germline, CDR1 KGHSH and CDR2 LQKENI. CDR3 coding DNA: TGTGCCAGCTCACCAAAAGGTCAGGGTGATGGCACTGAAGCTTTCTTT. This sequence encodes CASSPKGQGDGTEAFF.